The 25 T cell receptor beta chains reported below all come from one sample, sequenced in a study of shared clonotypes between healthy human individuals. The repertoire was sequenced with immunoSEQ multiplex PCR; TCRdb's copy has only in-frame clones and lacks some. Of 550,000 to 850,000 clones listed, 74% are singletons. The specimen was memory CD4+ T cells sorted from blood. Subset meaning: CD45RA-negative fraction. These receptors all come from a woman aged 30 to 39 in good health.

The rearrangement uses TRBV15 and TRBJ2-5; 14 bases align to TRBD2. Trimming at V came to 1 base and at J to 5 bases, leaving 9 bases not matched to a gene. The CDR3 consists of 18 residues. Germline V gene lookup returns CDR1 LNHNV and CDR2 YYDKDF (reference sequence). The CDR3 nucleotides read TGTGCCACCAGCAGAGTCGTGCCGGGACTAGCGGGAGATGAGACCCAGTACTTC. Amino acids: CATSRVVPGLAGDETQYF.

The gene calls are TRBV11-3 and TRBJ2-3; D call uncertain. V lost 5 bases to trimming and J lost 5 bases, with 8 bases between them. This CDR3 region has 12 residues. Germline CDR1 reads SGHNT; CDR2 reads YENEEA. The CDR3 nucleotides are TGTGCCAGCAGCCTTTTGGGAGATACGCAGTATTTT. Translation gives CASSLLGDTQYF.

The chain links TRBV28 to TRBJ2-7; 13 positions agree with TRBD2. The V segment lost 2 bases and the J segment 5 bases; nucleotides outside the gene matches: 12. This CDR3 contains 18 residues. Germline-derived CDR1 and CDR2 are MDHEN and SYDVKM. The CDR3 here is CASSLLRGTSGNPDEQYF. Here the CDR3 DNA reads TGTGCCAGCAGTTTACTAAGGGGGACTAGCGGGAACCCTGACGAGCAGTACTTC.

This clone was observed once. The chain is built from TRBV2 and TRBJ1-5, with TRBD1 identical over 8 bases. Per germline, CDR1 SNHLY and CDR2 FYNNEI. The CDR3 runs 19 residues. J lost 1 base, V lost 5 bases, and 16 bases had no gene match. The CDR3 loop reads CASSSPGQVLRASNQPQHF. CDR3 nucleotides: TGTGCCAGCAGTTCACCGGGACAGGTATTAAGGGCGAGCAATCAGCCCCAGCATTTT.

This chain uses TRBV19 with TRBJ2-1; possibly TRBD2 for D (6 bases). The V end lost 5 bases, the J end lost 8 bases, and 19 bases lay between the germline ends. Germline CDR1 reads LNHDA; CDR2 reads SQIVND (reference sequence). The CDR3 loop spans 15 amino acids. This CDR3 is CASSSWRDQGHEQFF. The CDR3 coding sequence is TGTGCCAGTAGTTCATGGAGGGATCAGGGACATGAGCAGTTCTTC.

The chain links TRBV14 to TRBJ1-2; the D gene is possibly TRBD1 (5 bases). V lost 4 bases and J lost 0, with 12 bases in between. Germline CDR1 SGHDN, CDR2 FVKESK. CDR3 size: 15 residues. The CDR3 bases are TGTGCCAGCAGCCGACAGTTCGGAACTAACTATGGCTACACCTTC. Translating it yields CASSRQFGTNYGYTF.

The genes are TRBV14 and TRBJ2-7; TRBD2 matches 8 bases. There are 14 residues in the CDR3. Germline V gene lookup returns CDR1 SGHDN and CDR2 FVKESK. V dropped 4 bases and J dropped 6; count of bases not matched to a gene: 8. The CDR3 region is CASSPSGLALEQYF. DNA of the CDR3: TGTGCCAGCAGCCCCTCCGGACTAGCTCTCGAGCAGTACTTC.

The rearrangement joins TRBV19 to TRBJ2-1; possible D gene TRBD2, 5 bases. The CDR3 extends over 14 amino acids. The germline V gene has CDR1 LNHDA and CDR2 SQIVND (reference sequence). Deletions cut 7 bases from V and 2 bases from J, with 12 bases between. The CDR3 DNA sequence: TGTGCCAGTAAGGCGGGCCCTCCCTACAATGAGCAGTTCTTC. It codes for CASKAGPPYNEQFF.

The chain uses TRBV9 and TRBJ2-3; no clear D gene. V lost 5 bases to trimming and J lost 4 bases, with 8 bases between them. Germline V gives CDR1 SGDLS, CDR2 YYNGEE. This CDR3 region has 12 residues. Here the CDR3 DNA reads TGTGCCAGCAGTCGGATTTCAGATACGCAGTATTTT. It encodes CASSRISDTQYF.

The CDR3 sequence is CASSGAGTLAGELFF. DNA for the CDR3: TGTGCCAGCAGCGGGGCCGGGACCCTTGCCGGGGAGCTGTTTTTT. The chain has TRBV11-2 and TRBJ2-2; D is possibly TRBD1 or TRBD2 (5 bases each). Trimming shortened V by 5 bases and J by 6 bases, and 16 bases separated the two germline ends. Per the germline V gene, CDR1 is SGHAT and CDR2 is FQNNGV. There are 15 residues in the CDR3.

The chain uses TRBV18 and TRBJ1-2; 7 positions match TRBD1. This CDR3 has 14 residues. Trimming removed 4 bases from V and 8 bases from J; junction bases left unmatched: 10. Looked up from germline, CDR1 is KGHSH and CDR2 is LQKENI. DNA of the CDR3: TGTGCCAGCTCACAAGGACAGGAGACACGGGGCTACACCTTC. This encodes CASSQGQETRGYTF.

The CDR3 region is CASSYWDRGTDEQFF. For the CDR3, the DNA is TGTGCCAGCAGCTACTGGGACAGGGGGACTGATGAGCAGTTCTTC. This chain connects TRBV11-2 to TRBJ2-1; 11 bases line up with TRBD1. The J segment lost 8 bases and the V segment lost 4 bases, leaving 7 bases of the junction unmatched. The germline CDR1 and CDR2 sequences are SGHAT and FQNNGV. The CDR3 runs to 15 residues.

This chain links TRBV7-2 with TRBJ2-3; 10 nucleotides match TRBD2. The CDR3 is 15 amino acids. Germline CDR1 SGHTA, CDR2 FQGNSA. The V gene end was trimmed by 1 base and the J gene end by 7 bases; junction bases not matched to a gene: 5. This chain's CDR3 is CASSLEASGSHTQYF. CDR3 DNA sequence: TGTGCCAGCAGCTTAGAGGCTAGCGGGAGCCATACGCAGTATTTT. The full variable domain, its missing parts supplied by reference TRBV7-2 and TRBJ2-3, is GAGVSQSPSNKVTEKGKDVELRCDPISGHTALYWYRQSLGQGLEFLIYFQGNSAPDKSGLPSDRFSAERTGGSVSTLTIQRTQQEDSAVYLCASSLEASGSHTQYFGPGTRLTVL.

The J gene is TRBJ2-4, the V gene TRBV19; no definite D call. The CDR3 totals 14 residues. The ends were cut back, 4 bases at V and 3 bases at J, with 10 bases in the middle. Germline CDR1 and CDR2: LNHDA and SQIVND (reference sequence). The CDR3 loop reads CASSTTEVKNIQYF. Here the CDR3 DNA reads TGTGCCAGTAGTACTACAGAAGTCAAAAACATTCAGTACTTC.

The chain has TRBV5-1 and TRBJ1-4; TRBD1 is a possible D gene (6 bases). The CDR3 is made up of 12 amino acids. V was trimmed by 5 bases and J by 6 bases, leaving 8 bases between them. Germline CDR1 reads SGHRS; CDR2 reads YFSETQ. This CDR3 is CASRQGDEKLFF. In nucleotides, the CDR3 is TGCGCCAGCAGACAGGGAGATGAAAAACTGTTTTTT.

This sequence joins TRBV4-1 and TRBJ2-3; 8 nucleotides align to TRBD2. With 5 bases clipped from V and 3 bases from J, the junction kept 7 bases outside the gene matches. Germline values: CDR1 MGHRA, CDR2 YSYEKL. There are 15 residues in the CDR3. This CDR3 is CASSTFSGVTDTQYF. The CDR3 DNA sequence: TGCGCCAGCAGCACCTTTAGCGGGGTAACAGATACGCAGTATTTT.

This sequence joins TRBV7-2 and TRBJ2-1; TRBD2 aligns across 10 bases. The CDR3 sequence is 14 residues long. Looked up from germline, CDR1 is SGHTA and CDR2 is FQGNSA. Losses at the gene ends were 7 bases for V and 2 bases for J; bases not matched to a gene: 2. DNA for the CDR3: TGTGCCAGCACAGCGGGAGGGACCTACAATGAGCAGTTCTTC. It yields the protein CASTAGGTYNEQFF.

The CDR3 nucleotides read TGTGCCAGCAGCCACCGAAGGGGGACGGACTACGAGCAGTACTTC. It is translated as CASSHRRGTDYEQYF. This rearrangement joins TRBV14 to TRBJ2-7; tentatively, D is TRBD1 (6 bases). Trimming took 3 bases from V and 3 from J, leaving 15 bases between them. The CDR3 length is 15 residues. Germline CDR1 and CDR2: SGHDN and FVKESK.

This chain joins TRBV6-1 and TRBJ2-1; tentatively, D is TRBD1 (6 bases). With 5 bases removed from V and 5 bases from J, the gap between germline ends came to 16 bases. This CDR3 is 15 amino acids long. CDR1 is MNHNS, CDR2 SASEGT, per germline. The CDR3 sequence: CASSLQGSGDNEQFF. The CDR3 bases are TGTGCCAGCAGTTTACAGGGATCGGGCGACAATGAGCAGTTCTTC.

As to this clone: Other nucleotide sequences in the sample specify the same CDR3. The chain is built from TRBV11-2 and TRBJ2-3, with D uncertain. CDR3 size: 11 residues. Trimming stripped 6 bases from V and 3 bases from J, with 4 bases between. The germline V gene encodes CDR1 SGHAT and CDR2 FQNNGV. CDR3 loop: CASRVTDTQYF. The CDR3 DNA sequence: TGTGCCAGCAGGGTAACAGATACGCAGTATTTT.

The chain employs TRBV30 and TRBJ2-1; 10 positions agree with TRBD2. The V segment lost 4 bases and the J segment 8 bases; nucleotides outside the gene matches: 5. The germline V gene encodes CDR1 GTSNPN and CDR2 SVGIG (reference sequence). This CDR3 contains 13 residues. Written as DNA, the CDR3 is TGTGCCTGGAAGGCTAGCGGGAGAGATGAGCAGTTCTTC. Its translation is CAWKASGRDEQFF.

The chain carries TRBV15 and TRBJ2-6; D is possibly TRBD1 or TRBD2 (5 bases each). The length of the CDR3 is 18 residues. Per germline, CDR1 LNHNV and CDR2 YYDKDF (reference sequence). V was cut by 3 bases and J by 0 bases, with 15 bases left in between. CDR3 DNA sequence: TGTGCCACCAGCAGCCTCCGGGACGGCAGCTCTGGGGCCAACGTCCTGACTTTC. Protein product: CATSSLRDGSSGANVLTF.

The chain links TRBV4-1 to TRBJ1-1; D is ambiguous. V was pared by 8 bases and J by 1 base, with 11 bases between. The CDR3 length is 13 residues. Germline V lookup: CDR1 MGHRA, CDR2 YSYEKL. The CDR3 DNA reads TGCGCCAGCCGTATGACCGCGAACACTGAAGCTTTCTTT. Translating it yields CASRMTANTEAFF.

This clone showed up just a few times. The chain recombines TRBV28 with TRBJ2-7; 9 bases are a match to TRBD1. The CDR3 loop spans 15 amino acids. J gave up 3 bases and V 7 bases, and 10 bases lay outside the gene matches. Germline V CDR1 and CDR2: MDHEN, SYDVKM. The CDR3 is CASTSAGTGSYEQYF. The CDR3, as DNA: TGTGCCAGCACCTCCGCCGGGACAGGGAGCTACGAGCAGTACTTC.

J is TRBJ2-1 and V is TRBV6-1; D ambiguous. This CDR3 is built from 11 residues. The germline V gene has CDR1 MNHNS and CDR2 SASEGT. The V gene lost 8 bases and the J gene lost 6 bases, with 8 bases spanning the gap. In DNA form, the CDR3 reads TGTGCCAGCCTAATTCTCAATGAGCAGTTCTTC. It yields the protein CASLILNEQFF.